The source of this T cell receptor (beta chain) is a study of cytomegalovirus exposure and HLA in healthy donors. Researchers ran the PCR with 60 Vbeta and 13 Jbeta primers. Only in-frame clones appear in the TCRdb table, and some are missing; sequencing was by immunoSEQ multiplex PCR. The sample records 160,000 or so clones, around 78% being singletons. Notes on the study in general: Across HLA loci, a later analysis found differing TCR association rates, with DRB1 most and HLA-C fewest. A later analysis showed HLA-associated TCR beta chains outstripping equally common others in clonal expansion.

For this clone: Its antigen is currently unknown.

V dropped 3 bases and J dropped 10; count of bases not matched to a gene: 9. The germline gives CDR1 SEHNR, CDR2 FQNEAQ (reference sequence). CDR3 length: 14 residues. The sample comprised PBMCs. The rearrangement joins TRBV7-9 to TRBJ2-1; 7 bases match TRBD2. The TCR was taken from a man between 35 and 55 years old in good health and CMV-seronegative. In nucleotides, the CDR3 is TGTGCCAGCAGCTTCTTTCGGGGAGCGGGAGAGCAGTTCTTC. It translates to CASSFFRGAGEQFF.